The TCR beta chain under discussion was sequenced for a study of OX40 agonist ivuxolimab in advanced cancers. The germline V and J ends were trimmed by 2 bases and 0 bases, with 14 bases remaining between them. CDR1 SGHNT and CDR2 YENEEA come from the germline V gene. This CDR3 is built from 17 residues. This clone qualifies as medium-sized. Produced via immunoSEQ multiplex PCR; TCRdb's table is partial and in-frame only. The repertoire holds more than 45,000 clones, with approximately 83% as singletons. The receptor was derived from an adult with an advanced solid tumor such as melanoma, head and neck, liver or kidney cancer. This chain connects TRBV11-3 to TRBJ2-1, with D unclear. Sequencing used CD4+ or CD8+ T cells sorted from blood, obtained in a trial of the OX40 agonist ivuxolimab. CDR3 DNA sequence: TGTGCCAGCAGCTTAAATATCGTTGAGAGCTCCTACAATGAGCAGTTCTTC. It yields the protein CASSLNIVESSYNEQFF.